These T cell receptor beta chains were read from a single sample in a study of CD8+ T cells in alopecia areata. The protocol was immunoSEQ multiplex PCR, while the TCRdb copy is restricted to in-frame clones and leaves out a portion. The data show around 100,000 clones, around 60% seen once. Sequenced: CD4+ T cells sorted from blood. These receptors originate from a human donor in good health. CDR3s include the opening cysteine and the closing phenylalanine or tryptophan.

v_call	j_call	cdr3_aa
TRBV7-2	TRBJ2-3	CASSLTTSGGASKDTQYF
TRBV7-9	TRBJ1-2	CASSLRDYYGYTF
TRBV7-9	TRBJ1-1	CASRAGMSAAEYTEAFF
TRBV30	TRBJ2-5	CASATGNQETQYF
TRBV5-6	TRBJ1-6	CASSLGVNYHNSPLHF
TRBV6-6	TRBJ2-2	CASSLGGREHTGELFF
TRBV7-3	TRBJ1-1	CASSPTGNTEAFF
TRBV7-2	TRBJ2-3	CASSLGAITDTQYF
TRBV6-1	TRBJ2-1	CATRGSQNDNEQFF
TRBV5-1	TRBJ2-5	CASSLANRRGGQETQYF
TRBV28	TRBJ2-5	CASSSPTGGYETQYF
TRBV30	TRBJ1-4	CAAETGDEKLFF
TRBV7-2	TRBJ1-2	CASSLGPLGDGYTF
TRBV6-1	TRBJ2-3	CASSPRARSDTQYF
TRBV10-3	TRBJ1-4	CAISARVDDEKLFF
TRBV15	TRBJ1-6	CATSRDLGNSPLHF
TRBV5-6	TRBJ1-4	CASSLRPAGTTNEKLFF
TRBV20-1	TRBJ2-7	CSANRGNEQYF
TRBV28	TRBJ2-3	CASSLGGGPDTQYF
TRBV7-2	TRBJ2-7	CASSLGPSGGYEQYF
TRBV27	TRBJ2-7	CASSLGQGISYEQYF
TRBV18	TRBJ2-3	CASSPRVSTDTQYF